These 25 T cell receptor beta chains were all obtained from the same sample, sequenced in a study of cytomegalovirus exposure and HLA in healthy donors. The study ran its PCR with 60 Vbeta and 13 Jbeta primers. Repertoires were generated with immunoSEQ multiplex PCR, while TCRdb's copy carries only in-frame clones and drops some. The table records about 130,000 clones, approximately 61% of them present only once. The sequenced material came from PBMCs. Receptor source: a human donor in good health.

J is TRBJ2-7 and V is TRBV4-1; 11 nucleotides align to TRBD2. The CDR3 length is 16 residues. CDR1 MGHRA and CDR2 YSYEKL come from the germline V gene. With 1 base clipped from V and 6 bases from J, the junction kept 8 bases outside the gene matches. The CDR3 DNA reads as TGCGCCAGCAGCCAAGCGCCGGGACTAGCGGTTACCGAGCAGTACTTC. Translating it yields CASSQAPGLAVTEQYF.

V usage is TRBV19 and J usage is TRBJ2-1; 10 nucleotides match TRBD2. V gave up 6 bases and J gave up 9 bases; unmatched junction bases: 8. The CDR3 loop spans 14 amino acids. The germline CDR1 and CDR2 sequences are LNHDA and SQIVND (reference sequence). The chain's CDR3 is CASRGTSAAGEQFF. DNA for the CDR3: TGTGCCAGTAGGGGGACTAGCGCGGCGGGTGAGCAGTTCTTC.

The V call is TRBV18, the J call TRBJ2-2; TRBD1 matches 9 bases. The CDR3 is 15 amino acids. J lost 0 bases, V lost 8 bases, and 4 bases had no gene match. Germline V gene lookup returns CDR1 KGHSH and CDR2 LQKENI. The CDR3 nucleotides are TGTGCCAGCAACAGGGGGCCCTCGAACACCGGGGAGCTGTTTTTT. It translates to CASNRGPSNTGELFF.

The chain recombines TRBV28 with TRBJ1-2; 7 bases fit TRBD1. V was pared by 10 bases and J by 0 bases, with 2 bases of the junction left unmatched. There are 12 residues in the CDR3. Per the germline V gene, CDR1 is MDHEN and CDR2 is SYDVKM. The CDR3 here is CAMGTANYGYTF. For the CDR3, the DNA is TGTGCCATGGGGACAGCTAACTATGGCTACACCTTC.

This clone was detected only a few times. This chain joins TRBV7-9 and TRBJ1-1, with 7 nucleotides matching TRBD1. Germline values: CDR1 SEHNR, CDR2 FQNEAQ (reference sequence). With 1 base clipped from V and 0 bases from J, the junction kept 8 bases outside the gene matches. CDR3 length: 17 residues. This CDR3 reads CASSLVRDSRMNTEAFF. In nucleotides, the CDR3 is TGTGCCAGCAGCTTAGTCCGGGACAGCCGAATGAACACTGAAGCTTTCTTT.

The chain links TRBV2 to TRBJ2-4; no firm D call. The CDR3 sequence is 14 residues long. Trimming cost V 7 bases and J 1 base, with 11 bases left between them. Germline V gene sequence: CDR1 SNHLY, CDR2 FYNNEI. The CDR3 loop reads CASTLERAKNIQYF. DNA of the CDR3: TGTGCCAGCACCTTAGAGAGGGCCAAAAACATTCAGTACTTC.

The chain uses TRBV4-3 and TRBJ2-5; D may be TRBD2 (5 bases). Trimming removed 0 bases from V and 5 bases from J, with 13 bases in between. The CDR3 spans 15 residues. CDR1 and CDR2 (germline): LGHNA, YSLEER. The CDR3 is CASSQDSRAGETQYF. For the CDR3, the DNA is TGCGCCAGCAGCCAAGATTCCCGGGCGGGTGAGACCCAGTACTTC.

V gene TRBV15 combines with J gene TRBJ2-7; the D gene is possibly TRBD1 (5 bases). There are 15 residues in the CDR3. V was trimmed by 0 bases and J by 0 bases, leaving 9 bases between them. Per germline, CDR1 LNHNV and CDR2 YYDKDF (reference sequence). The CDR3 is CATSRDPGYSYEQYF. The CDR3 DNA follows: TGTGCCACCAGCAGAGATCCAGGGTACTCCTACGAGCAGTACTTC.

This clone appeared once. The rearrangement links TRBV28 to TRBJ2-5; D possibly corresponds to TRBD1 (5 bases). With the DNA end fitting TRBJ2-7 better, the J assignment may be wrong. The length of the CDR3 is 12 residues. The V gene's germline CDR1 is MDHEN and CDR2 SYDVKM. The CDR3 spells CASQAGLYEQYF. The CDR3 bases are TGTGCCAGCCAGGCAGGGCTCTACGAGCAGTACTTC.

Written as DNA, the CDR3 is TGCGCCAGCAGCCAAACTAGCGGGAGTAATGAGCAGTTCTTC. Its protein product is CASSQTSGSNEQFF. This chain links TRBV4-1 with TRBJ2-1; TRBD2 matches at 11 bases. J gave up 7 bases and V 2 bases, and 1 base lay outside the gene matches. Germline-derived CDR1 and CDR2 are MGHRA and YSYEKL. The CDR3 consists of 14 residues.

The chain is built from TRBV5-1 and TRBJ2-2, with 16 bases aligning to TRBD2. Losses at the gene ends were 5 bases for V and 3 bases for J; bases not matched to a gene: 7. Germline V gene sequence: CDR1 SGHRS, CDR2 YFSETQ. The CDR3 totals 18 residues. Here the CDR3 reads CASRPPGLAGGDTGELFF. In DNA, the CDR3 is TGCGCCAGCAGGCCTCCGGGACTAGCGGGAGGGGACACCGGGGAGCTGTTTTTT.

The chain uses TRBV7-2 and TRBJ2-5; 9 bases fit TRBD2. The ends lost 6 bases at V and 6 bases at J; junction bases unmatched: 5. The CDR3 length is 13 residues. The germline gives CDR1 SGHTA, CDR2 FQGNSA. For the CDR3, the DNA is TGTGCCAGCAGGCGGGAGGGCCTGAAGACCCAGTACTTC. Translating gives CASRREGLKTQYF.

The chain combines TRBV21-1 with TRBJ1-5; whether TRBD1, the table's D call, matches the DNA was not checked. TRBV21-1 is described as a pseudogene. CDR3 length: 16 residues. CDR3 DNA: TGTGCCAGCAGCATGACGGACAGGGAGGTGGATCAGCCCCAGCATTTT. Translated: CASSMTDREVDQPQHF.

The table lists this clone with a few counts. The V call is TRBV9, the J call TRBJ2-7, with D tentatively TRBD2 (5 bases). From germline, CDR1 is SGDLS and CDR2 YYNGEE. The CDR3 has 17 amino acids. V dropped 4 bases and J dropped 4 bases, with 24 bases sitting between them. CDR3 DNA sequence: TGTGCCAGCAGCCCTCGGAAGGCTAGCCCCTCGGGGTACGAGCAGTACTTC. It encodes CASSPRKASPSGYEQYF.

The CDR3 region is CASSSDSALHDRAPRHLYGYTF. CDR3 DNA: TGTGCCAGTAGTAGCGACTCCGCCCTGCACGACAGGGCCCCCCGACACCTCTATGGCTACACCTTC. The chain employs TRBV19 and TRBJ1-2, with 7 bases fitting TRBD1. This CDR3 has 22 amino acids. The germline V gene has CDR1 LNHDA and CDR2 SQIVND (reference sequence). The V segment lost 4 bases and the J segment 4 bases; nucleotides outside the gene matches: 30.

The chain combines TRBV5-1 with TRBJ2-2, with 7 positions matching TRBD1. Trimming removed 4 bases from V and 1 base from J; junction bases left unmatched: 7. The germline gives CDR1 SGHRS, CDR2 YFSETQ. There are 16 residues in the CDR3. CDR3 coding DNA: TGCGCCAGCAGCCTGGGGGCAGGGGGGAACACCGGGGAGCTGTTTTTT. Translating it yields CASSLGAGGNTGELFF.

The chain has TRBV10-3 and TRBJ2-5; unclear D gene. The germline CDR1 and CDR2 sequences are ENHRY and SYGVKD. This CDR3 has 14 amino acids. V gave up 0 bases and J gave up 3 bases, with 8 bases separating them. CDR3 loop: CAISESLSKETQYF. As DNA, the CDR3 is TGTGCCATCAGTGAGTCGCTTAGTAAAGAGACCCAGTACTTC.

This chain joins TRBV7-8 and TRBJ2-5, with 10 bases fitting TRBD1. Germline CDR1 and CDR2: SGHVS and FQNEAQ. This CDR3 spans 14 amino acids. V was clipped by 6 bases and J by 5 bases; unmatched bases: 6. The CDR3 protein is CASRKDRGPETQYF. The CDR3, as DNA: TGTGCCAGCAGGAAAGACAGGGGGCCCGAGACCCAGTACTTC.

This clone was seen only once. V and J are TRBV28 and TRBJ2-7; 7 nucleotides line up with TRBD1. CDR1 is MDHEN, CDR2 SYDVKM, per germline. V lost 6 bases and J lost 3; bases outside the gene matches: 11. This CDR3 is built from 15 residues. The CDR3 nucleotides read TGTGCCAGCAGCCCCAGGCTAGGGACAGACTACGAGCAGTACTTC. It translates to CASSPRLGTDYEQYF.

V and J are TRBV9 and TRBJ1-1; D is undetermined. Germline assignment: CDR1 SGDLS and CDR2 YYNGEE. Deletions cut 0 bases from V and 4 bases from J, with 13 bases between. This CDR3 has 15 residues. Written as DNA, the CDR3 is TGTGCCAGCAGCGTAGCTACGGGTTTTGGCACTGAAGCTTTCTTT. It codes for CASSVATGFGTEAFF.

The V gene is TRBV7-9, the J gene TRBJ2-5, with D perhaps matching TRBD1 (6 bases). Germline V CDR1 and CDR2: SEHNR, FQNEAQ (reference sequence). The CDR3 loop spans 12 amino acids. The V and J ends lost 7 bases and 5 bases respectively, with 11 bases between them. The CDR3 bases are TGTGCCAGCACCGGACAGCGGGAGACCCAGTACTTC. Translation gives CASTGQRETQYF.

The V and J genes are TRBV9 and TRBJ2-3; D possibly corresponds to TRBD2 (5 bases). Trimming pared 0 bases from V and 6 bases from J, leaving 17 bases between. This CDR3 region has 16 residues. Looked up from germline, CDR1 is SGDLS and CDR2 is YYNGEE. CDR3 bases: TGTGCCAGCAGCGTAGAGGTGAGCCTAGCTGGGGATACGCAGTATTTT. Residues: CASSVEVSLAGDTQYF.

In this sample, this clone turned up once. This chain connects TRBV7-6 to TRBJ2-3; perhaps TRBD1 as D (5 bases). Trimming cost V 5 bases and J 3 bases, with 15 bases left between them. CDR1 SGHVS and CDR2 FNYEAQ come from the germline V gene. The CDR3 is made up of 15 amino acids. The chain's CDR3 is CASSRRVGETDTQYF. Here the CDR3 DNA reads TGTGCCAGCAGCCGCCGCGTAGGGGAAACAGATACGCAGTATTTT.

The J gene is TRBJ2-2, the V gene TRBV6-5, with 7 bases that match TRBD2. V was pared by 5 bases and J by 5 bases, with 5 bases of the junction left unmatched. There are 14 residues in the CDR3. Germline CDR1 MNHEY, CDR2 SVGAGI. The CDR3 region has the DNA TGTGCCAGCAGTCCTAGCGGCTCTACCGGGGAGCTGTTTTTT. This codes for CASSPSGSTGELFF.

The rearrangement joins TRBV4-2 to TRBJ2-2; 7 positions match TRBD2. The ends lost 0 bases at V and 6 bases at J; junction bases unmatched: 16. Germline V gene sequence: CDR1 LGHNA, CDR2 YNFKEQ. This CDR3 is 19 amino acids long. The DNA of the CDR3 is TGTGCCAGCAGCCAAGATCCGGGTAGCGGGTCCAAGCGCGCCGGGGAGCTGTTTTTT. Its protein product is CASSQDPGSGSKRAGELFF.